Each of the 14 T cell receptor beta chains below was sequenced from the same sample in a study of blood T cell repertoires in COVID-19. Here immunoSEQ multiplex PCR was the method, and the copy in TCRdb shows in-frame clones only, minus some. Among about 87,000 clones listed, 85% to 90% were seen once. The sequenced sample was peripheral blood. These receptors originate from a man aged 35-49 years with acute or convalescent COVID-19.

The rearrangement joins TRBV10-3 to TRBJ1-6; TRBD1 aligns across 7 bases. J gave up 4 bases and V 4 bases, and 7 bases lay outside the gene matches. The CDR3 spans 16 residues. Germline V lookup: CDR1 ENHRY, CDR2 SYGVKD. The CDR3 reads CAISARTGSYNSPLHF. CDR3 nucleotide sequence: TGTGCCATCAGTGCCCGGACAGGATCATATAATTCACCCCTCCACTTT.

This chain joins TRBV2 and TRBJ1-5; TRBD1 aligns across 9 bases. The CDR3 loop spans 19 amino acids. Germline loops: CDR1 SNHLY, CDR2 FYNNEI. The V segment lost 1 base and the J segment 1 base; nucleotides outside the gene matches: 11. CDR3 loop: CASSEEWGTGSSSNQPQHF. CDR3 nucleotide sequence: TGTGCCAGCAGTGAAGAATGGGGGACAGGGAGTTCCAGCAATCAGCCCCAGCATTTT.

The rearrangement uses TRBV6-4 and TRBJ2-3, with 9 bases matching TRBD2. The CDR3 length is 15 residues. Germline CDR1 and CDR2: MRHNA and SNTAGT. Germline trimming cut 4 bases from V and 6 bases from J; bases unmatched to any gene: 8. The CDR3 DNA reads TGTGCCAGCAGTGGGGGGACTAGCCGGGAGGATACGCAGTATTTT. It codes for CASSGGTSREDTQYF.

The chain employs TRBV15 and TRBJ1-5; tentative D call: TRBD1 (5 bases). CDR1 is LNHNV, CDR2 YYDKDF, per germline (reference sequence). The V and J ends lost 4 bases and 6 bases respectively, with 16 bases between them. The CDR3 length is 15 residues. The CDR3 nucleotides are TGTGCCACCAGCACTATCTTCGGGGGACGTCAGCCCCAGCATTTT. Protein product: CATSTIFGGRQPQHF.

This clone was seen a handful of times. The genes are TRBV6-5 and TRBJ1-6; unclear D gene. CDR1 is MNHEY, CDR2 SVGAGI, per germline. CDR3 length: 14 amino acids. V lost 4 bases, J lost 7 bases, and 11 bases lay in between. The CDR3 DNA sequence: TGTGCCAGCAGTTCCGAAGCCAAAAATTCACCCCTCCACTTT. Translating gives CASSSEAKNSPLHF.

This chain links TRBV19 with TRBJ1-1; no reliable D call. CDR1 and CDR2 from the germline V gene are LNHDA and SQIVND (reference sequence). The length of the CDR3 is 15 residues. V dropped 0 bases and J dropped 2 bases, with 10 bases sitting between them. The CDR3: CASSIDISGNTEAFF. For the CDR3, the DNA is TGTGCCAGTAGTATAGATATTTCCGGTAACACTGAAGCTTTCTTT.

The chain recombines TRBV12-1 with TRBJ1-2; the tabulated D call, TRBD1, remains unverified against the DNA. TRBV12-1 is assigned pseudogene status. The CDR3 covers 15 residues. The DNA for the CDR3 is TGTGCCAGCAGCGATAGACAGGGGGTGAACTATGGCTACACCTTC. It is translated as CASSDRQGVNYGYTF.

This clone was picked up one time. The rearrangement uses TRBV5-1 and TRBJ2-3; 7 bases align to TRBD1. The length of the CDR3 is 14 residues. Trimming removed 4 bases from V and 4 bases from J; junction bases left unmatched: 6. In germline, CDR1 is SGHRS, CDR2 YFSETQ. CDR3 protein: CASSIEGAPDTQYF. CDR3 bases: TGCGCCAGCAGCATCGAGGGGGCCCCAGATACGCAGTATTTT.

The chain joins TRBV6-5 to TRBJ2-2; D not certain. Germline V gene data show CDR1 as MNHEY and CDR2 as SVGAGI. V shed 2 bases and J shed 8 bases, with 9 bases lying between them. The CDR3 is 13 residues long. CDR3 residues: CASSYTVRGELFF. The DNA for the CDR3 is TGTGCCAGCAGTTACACGGTTCGGGGGGAGCTGTTTTTT.

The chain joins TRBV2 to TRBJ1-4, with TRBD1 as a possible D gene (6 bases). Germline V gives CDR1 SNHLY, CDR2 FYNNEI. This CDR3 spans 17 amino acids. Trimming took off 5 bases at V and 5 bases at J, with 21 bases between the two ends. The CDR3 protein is CASSYGLFGTKNEKLFF. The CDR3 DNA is TGTGCCAGCAGTTACGGCTTATTCGGGACAAAAAATGAAAAACTGTTTTTT.

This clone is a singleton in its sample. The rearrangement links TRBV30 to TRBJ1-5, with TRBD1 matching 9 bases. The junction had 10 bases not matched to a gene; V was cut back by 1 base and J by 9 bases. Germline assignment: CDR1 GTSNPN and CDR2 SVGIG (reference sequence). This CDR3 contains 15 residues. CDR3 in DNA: TGTGCCTGGAGTGACCCCGGGACAGGGAAACGGCCCCAGCATTTT. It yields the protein CAWSDPGTGKRPQHF.

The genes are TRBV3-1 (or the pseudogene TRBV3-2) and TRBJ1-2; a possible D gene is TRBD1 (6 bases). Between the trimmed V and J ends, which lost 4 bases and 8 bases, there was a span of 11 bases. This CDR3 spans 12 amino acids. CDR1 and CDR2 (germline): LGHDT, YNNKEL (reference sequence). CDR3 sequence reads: CASSPRGEGYTF. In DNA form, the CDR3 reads TGTGCCAGCAGCCCCAGGGGTGAAGGCTACACCTTC.

CDR3 residues: CASSARLGGLNNEQYF. The CDR3, as DNA: TGCGCCAGCAGCGCCCGACTAGGAGGTCTAAACAACGAGCAGTACTTC. The rearrangement uses TRBV4-3 and TRBJ2-7, with TRBD2 as a possible D gene (6 bases). Germline loops: CDR1 LGHNA, CDR2 YSLEER. V shed 5 bases and J shed 5 bases, with 22 bases lying between them. The length of the CDR3 is 16 residues.

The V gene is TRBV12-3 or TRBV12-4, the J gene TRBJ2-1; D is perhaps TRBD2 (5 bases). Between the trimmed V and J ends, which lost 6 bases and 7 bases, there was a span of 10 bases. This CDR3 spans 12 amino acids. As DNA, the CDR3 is TGTGCCAGCAGGGACTTAGGAAATGAGCAGTTCTTC. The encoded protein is CASRDLGNEQFF.